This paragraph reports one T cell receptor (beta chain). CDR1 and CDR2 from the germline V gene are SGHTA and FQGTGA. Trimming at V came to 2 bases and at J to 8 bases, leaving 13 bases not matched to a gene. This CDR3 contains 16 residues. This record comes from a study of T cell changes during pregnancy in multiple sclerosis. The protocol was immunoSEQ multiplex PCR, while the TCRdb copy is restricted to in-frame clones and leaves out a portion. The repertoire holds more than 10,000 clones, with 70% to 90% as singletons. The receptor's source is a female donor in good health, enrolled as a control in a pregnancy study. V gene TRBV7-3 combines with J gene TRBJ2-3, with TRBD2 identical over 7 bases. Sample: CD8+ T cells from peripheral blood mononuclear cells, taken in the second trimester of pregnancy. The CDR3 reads CASSLGGNAGDGTQYF. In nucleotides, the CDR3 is TGTGCCAGCAGCTTAGGAGGTAATGCGGGAGACGGTACGCAGTATTTT.